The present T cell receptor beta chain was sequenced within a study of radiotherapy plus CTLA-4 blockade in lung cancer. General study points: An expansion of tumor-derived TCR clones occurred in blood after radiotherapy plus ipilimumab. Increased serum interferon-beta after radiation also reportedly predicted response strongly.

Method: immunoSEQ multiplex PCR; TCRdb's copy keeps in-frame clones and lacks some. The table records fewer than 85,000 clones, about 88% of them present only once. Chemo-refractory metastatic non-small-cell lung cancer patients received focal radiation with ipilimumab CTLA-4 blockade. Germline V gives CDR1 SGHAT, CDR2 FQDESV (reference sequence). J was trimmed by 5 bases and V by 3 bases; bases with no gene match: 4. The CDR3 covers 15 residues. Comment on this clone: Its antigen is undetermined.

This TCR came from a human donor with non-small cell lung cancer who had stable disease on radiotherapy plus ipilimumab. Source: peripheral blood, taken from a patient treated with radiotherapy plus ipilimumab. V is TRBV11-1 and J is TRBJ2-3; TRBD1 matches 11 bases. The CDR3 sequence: CASSLGTGGIDTQYF. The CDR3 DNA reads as TGTGCCAGCAGCTTGGGGACAGGGGGGATAGATACGCAGTATTTT.